Listed below are T cell receptor beta chains from one sample, sequenced in a study of vaccination effects on CD4 cells after COVID-19. The protocol was immunoSEQ multiplex PCR, while the TCRdb copy is restricted to in-frame clones and leaves out a portion. The profile shows about 27,000 clones, roughly two thirds of them singletons. Antigens for these TCRs are unknown. The sample was CD4+ T cells from PBMCs cultured with SARS-CoV-2 spike peptides, taken before COVID-19 vaccination. The receptors stem from a human donor who received a COVID-19 vaccine. CDR3s include the opening cysteine and the closing phenylalanine or tryptophan. Fields, in order: V gene, D gene, J gene, clone size, CDR3 protein, CDR3 DNA. D genes are given only for firm matches. A row's size may be missing; if present it is once, few, many or a size class.

v_call: TRBV5-1; d_call: TRBD1; j_call: TRBJ2-7; clone_size: .; cdr3_aa: CASSLRQGSNEQYF; cdr3_nt: TGCGCCAGCAGTTTACGACAGGGCAGTAACGAGCAGTACTTC
v_call: TRBV7-9; d_call: TRBD1; j_call: TRBJ1-3; clone_size: .; cdr3_aa: CASSARQGSSGNTIYF; cdr3_nt: TGTGCCAGCAGCGCCCGACAGGGAAGCTCTGGAAACACCATATATTTT
v_call: TRBV5-6; d_call: TRBD1; j_call: TRBJ1-2; clone_size: .; cdr3_aa: CASKRQGADGYTF; cdr3_nt: TGTGCCAGCAAGAGACAGGGGGCGGATGGCTACACCTTC
v_call: TRBV4-1; d_call: .; j_call: TRBJ2-1; clone_size: few; cdr3_aa: CASSPFEGISNEQFF; cdr3_nt: TGCGCCAGCAGCCCCTTTGAGGGGATTAGCAATGAGCAGTTCTTC
v_call: TRBV5-1; d_call: .; j_call: TRBJ2-1; clone_size: .; cdr3_aa: CASSETGPSYNEQFF; cdr3_nt: TGCGCCAGCAGCGAGACGGGCCCCTCCTACAATGAGCAGTTCTTC
v_call: TRBV5-6; d_call: .; j_call: TRBJ2-7; clone_size: .; cdr3_aa: CASSFDRIIYEQYF; cdr3_nt: TGTGCCAGCAGCTTCGACAGGATAATCTACGAGCAGTACTTC
v_call: TRBV10-3; d_call: .; j_call: TRBJ1-6; clone_size: .; cdr3_aa: CAISESRQGNNSPLHF; cdr3_nt: TGTGCCATCAGTGAGTCGAGGCAGGGGAATAATTCACCCCTCCACTTT
v_call: TRBV9; d_call: .; j_call: TRBJ1-1; clone_size: .; cdr3_aa: CASSPQGRTEAFF; cdr3_nt: TGTGCCAGCAGCCCCCAGGGTAGGACTGAAGCTTTCTTT
v_call: TRBV5-1; d_call: .; j_call: TRBJ1-2; clone_size: .; cdr3_aa: CASSLPGRGYTF; cdr3_nt: TGCGCCAGCAGCTTGCCGGGGAGAGGCTACACCTTC
v_call: TRBV7-7; d_call: TRBD2; j_call: TRBJ2-1; clone_size: .; cdr3_aa: CASSPKGLANNEQFF; cdr3_nt: TGTGCCAGCAGCCCCAAGGGACTAGCAAACAATGAGCAGTTCTTC
v_call: TRBV29-1; d_call: .; j_call: TRBJ2-1; clone_size: few; cdr3_aa: CSVEFLPSWMVNEQFF; cdr3_nt: TGCAGCGTTGAATTCCTTCCTAGCTGGATGGTCAATGAGCAGTTCTTC
v_call: TRBV3-1/TRBV3-2; d_call: .; j_call: TRBJ2-5; clone_size: .; cdr3_aa: CASSQGETEETQYF; cdr3_nt: TGTGCCAGCAGCCAAGGCGAGACAGAAGAGACCCAGTACTTC
v_call: TRBV19; d_call: TRBD1; j_call: TRBJ1-1; clone_size: few; cdr3_aa: CASSQGTNTEAFF; cdr3_nt: TGTGCCAGTTCACAGGGGACGAACACTGAAGCTTTCTTT
v_call: TRBV6-4; d_call: .; j_call: TRBJ2-2; clone_size: .; cdr3_aa: CASRQQVKTGELFF; cdr3_nt: TGTGCCAGCAGACAACAGGTCAAAACCGGGGAGCTGTTTTTT
v_call: TRBV12-3/TRBV12-4; d_call: .; j_call: TRBJ2-4; clone_size: .; cdr3_aa: CASSLGSGNIQYF; cdr3_nt: TGTGCCAGCAGTTTAGGGTCTGGGAACATTCAGTACTTC
v_call: TRBV6-5; d_call: TRBD1; j_call: TRBJ2-7; clone_size: .; cdr3_aa: CASSYSAGTGDYEQYF; cdr3_nt: TGTGCCAGCAGTTACTCGGCAGGGACAGGGGACTACGAGCAGTACTTC
v_call: TRBV2; d_call: .; j_call: TRBJ1-1; clone_size: .; cdr3_aa: CASSAGNTEAFF; cdr3_nt: TGTGCCAGCAGTGCCGGGAACACTGAAGCTTTCTTT
v_call: TRBV12-3/TRBV12-4; d_call: .; j_call: TRBJ2-3; clone_size: .; cdr3_aa: CASSGGSTDTQYF; cdr3_nt: TGTGCCAGCAGTGGGGGTAGCACAGATACGCAGTATTTT
v_call: TRBV2; d_call: .; j_call: TRBJ2-2; clone_size: .; cdr3_aa: CARAVTVSEPGEVGKGELFF; cdr3_nt: TGTGCCAGGGCAGTGACGGTGTCGGAGCCGGGAGAAGTGGGTAAAGGGGAGCTGTTTTTT
v_call: TRBV3-1/TRBV3-2; d_call: TRBD2; j_call: TRBJ2-1; clone_size: .; cdr3_aa: CASSQDLAGVVNEQFF; cdr3_nt: TGTGCCAGCAGCCAAGATCTAGCGGGAGTCGTGAATGAGCAGTTCTTC
v_call: TRBV6-1; d_call: .; j_call: TRBJ2-7; clone_size: few; cdr3_aa: CASSEGRGWGDYEQYF; cdr3_nt: TGTGCCAGCAGTGAAGGCAGGGGCTGGGGAGACTACGAGCAGTACTTC
v_call: TRBV6-5; d_call: TRBD2; j_call: TRBJ2-3; clone_size: .; cdr3_aa: CASSSRLAGDPDTQYF; cdr3_nt: TGTGCCAGCAGTTCCCGACTAGCGGGGGACCCCGATACGCAGTATTTT
v_call: TRBV2; d_call: TRBD1; j_call: TRBJ1-1; clone_size: .; cdr3_aa: CASSVNRDRGLMDTEAFF; cdr3_nt: TGTGCCAGCAGTGTAAACCGGGACAGGGGTTTGATGGACACTGAAGCTTTCTTT
v_call: TRBV2; d_call: TRBD2; j_call: TRBJ2-7; clone_size: .; cdr3_aa: CASSQGEGREQYF; cdr3_nt: TGTGCCAGCAGTCAAGGGGAGGGGAGAGAGCAGTACTTC
v_call: TRBV7-2; d_call: TRBD1; j_call: TRBJ1-1; clone_size: once; cdr3_aa: CASRPPQGARTEAFF; cdr3_nt: TGTGCCAGCAGACCTCCACAGGGGGCGAGGACTGAAGCTTTCTTT
v_call: TRBV6-4; d_call: .; j_call: TRBJ2-5; clone_size: .; cdr3_aa: CASRGHLTRVAQYF; cdr3_nt: TGTGCCAGCAGGGGACACCTAACAAGAGTGGCCCAGTACTTC
v_call: TRBV5-1; d_call: .; j_call: TRBJ2-3; clone_size: .; cdr3_aa: CASSPDPSGDTQYF; cdr3_nt: TGCGCCAGCAGCCCCGATCCGTCGGGGGATACGCAGTATTTT
v_call: TRBV5-4; d_call: .; j_call: TRBJ2-5; clone_size: .; cdr3_aa: CASIATKIIETQYF; cdr3_nt: TGTGCCAGCATCGCGACAAAGATTATTGAGACCCAGTACTTC
v_call: TRBV3-1/TRBV3-2; d_call: .; j_call: TRBJ1-2; clone_size: few; cdr3_aa: CASSQDPGIGYGYTF; cdr3_nt: TGTGCCAGCAGCCAAGATCCAGGGATAGGCTATGGCTACACCTTC
v_call: TRBV6-5; d_call: .; j_call: TRBJ1-6; clone_size: few; cdr3_aa: CAGALSSYNSPLHF; cdr3_nt: TGTGCCGGAGCCCTAAGCTCCTATAATTCACCCCTCCACTTT
v_call: TRBV5-1; d_call: .; j_call: TRBJ1-4; clone_size: .; cdr3_aa: CASSFRGGYDEKLFF; cdr3_nt: TGCGCCAGCAGCTTTCGGGGGGGCTATGATGAAAAACTGTTTTTT
v_call: TRBV9; d_call: .; j_call: TRBJ2-1; clone_size: .; cdr3_aa: CASSLTDGEQFF; cdr3_nt: TGTGCCAGCAGCCTTACAGATGGTGAGCAGTTCTTC
v_call: TRBV6-5; d_call: TRBD1; j_call: TRBJ2-7; clone_size: .; cdr3_aa: CASTAYRGRAYEQYF; cdr3_nt: TGTGCCAGCACCGCGTACAGGGGAAGGGCCTACGAGCAGTACTTC
v_call: TRBV5-1; d_call: TRBD1; j_call: TRBJ1-3; clone_size: once; cdr3_aa: CASSKDRGFSGNTIYF; cdr3_nt: TGCGCCAGCAGCAAGGACAGGGGATTCTCTGGAAACACCATATATTTT
v_call: TRBV24-1; d_call: TRBD1; j_call: TRBJ2-2; clone_size: .; cdr3_aa: CATSDPPGQGAGTGELFF; cdr3_nt: TGTGCCACCAGTGATCCGCCGGGACAGGGGGCGGGTACCGGGGAGCTGTTTTTT
v_call: TRBV12-3/TRBV12-4; d_call: .; j_call: TRBJ2-5; clone_size: few; cdr3_aa: CASSQSIQETQYF; cdr3_nt: TGTGCCAGCAGTCAGAGTATCCAAGAGACCCAGTACTTC
v_call: TRBV18; d_call: .; j_call: TRBJ2-4; clone_size: .; cdr3_aa: CASSPSRGAHVAKNIQYF; cdr3_nt: TGTGCCAGCTCACCCTCCCGGGGAGCCCATGTAGCCAAAAACATTCAGTACTTC
v_call: TRBV4-1; d_call: .; j_call: TRBJ1-1; clone_size: .; cdr3_aa: CASRSATENTEAFF; cdr3_nt: TGCGCCAGCAGGTCAGCGACAGAGAACACTGAAGCTTTCTTT
v_call: TRBV7-9; d_call: .; j_call: TRBJ1-2; clone_size: .; cdr3_aa: CASSLYGTKDHGYTF; cdr3_nt: TGTGCCAGCAGCCTATACGGGACCAAGGACCATGGCTACACCTTC
v_call: TRBV30; d_call: .; j_call: TRBJ2-6; clone_size: .; cdr3_aa: CAWSGAGLSGANVLTF; cdr3_nt: TGTGCCTGGAGTGGGGCAGGCCTCTCTGGGGCCAACGTCCTGACTTTC
v_call: TRBV18; d_call: TRBD1; j_call: TRBJ1-2; clone_size: .; cdr3_aa: CASSPPGQGDYGYTF; cdr3_nt: TGTGCCAGCTCACCACCGGGACAGGGGGACTATGGCTACACCTTC
v_call: TRBV3-1/TRBV3-2; d_call: .; j_call: TRBJ1-2; clone_size: .; cdr3_aa: CASSQADGYGYTF; cdr3_nt: TGTGCCAGCAGCCAAGCGGACGGCTATGGCTACACCTTC
v_call: TRBV10-1; d_call: TRBD1; j_call: TRBJ2-7; clone_size: few; cdr3_aa: CASSETYTGTVSYEQYF; cdr3_nt: TGCGCCAGCAGTGAGACATATACCGGGACAGTCTCCTACGAGCAGTACTTC
v_call: TRBV7-9; d_call: .; j_call: TRBJ1-2; clone_size: .; cdr3_aa: CASNGRRGGYTF; cdr3_nt: TGTGCCAGCAACGGACGACGGGGAGGCTACACCTTC